This T cell receptor beta chain was sequenced for a study of T-cell reconstitution after alpha-beta-depleted transplantation in children (dated by TCRdb to the mid-2010s). Describing the broader study: Using TCR repertoire profiling, the study quantitatively followed how T-cell immune reconstitution unfolded in children after TCRalphabeta/CD19-depleted allogeneic hematopoietic cell transplantation.

What this sample's treatment or condition label stands for: allogeneic hematopoietic cell transplantation with graft depleted of TCRalphabeta T cells and CD19 B cells. The children who served as transplant recipients had been given grafts of TCRalphabeta/CD19-depleted allogeneic hematopoietic cells. A remark on this clonotype: The antigen it binds to is not known. No base qualities exist here, and no much larger clone lies one base off it.

The paper's findings and limits, for the study overall: The high TCRbeta diversity at day 60 in some patients was ascribed to recipient T cells and intrathymic progenitors that had survived conditioning. Hyperexpanded clone frequencies declined over subsequent months; after one year, T-cell counts and TCRbeta diversity were mostly attributed to newly produced T cells. Apparently early alphabetaT-cell count recovery about two months after transplant reportedly relied on only several hundred rapidly expanded clones derived from non-depleted graft cells.

Libraries were prepared through PCR. TCRdb shows the sequencer as Illumina HiSeq 2500. TCR library preparation used molecular barcoding, with unique molecular identifiers applied to normalize quantification of the TCRbeta repertoire. The public reads were quality trimmed at Q25 with fastp and then assembled into clones with MiXCR by TCRdb, keeping productive beta chains. All rows with the same CDR3 protein become a single entry with the most common DNA and genes. Here the sample has fewer than 550,000 distinct CDR3 sequences; 16% occur a single time. 25% to 30% of the sample goes to the ten largest clones. The sequences come from PBMCs, mostly from graft donor cells, collected 360 days after TCRalphabeta/CD19-depleted stem cell transplant. The sequence was obtained from a boy younger than two who had a stem cell transplant for Wiskott-Aldrich syndrome, so the T cells may come from the graft donor.

The DNA reads as follows: TGCGCCAGCAGCTCTGTACAGGGGCCCTCCTACGAGCAGTACTTC. Its protein product is CASSSVQGPSYEQYF. Here the chain combines TRBV5-1 and TRBJ2-7; TRBD1 lines up with 7 middle nucleotides. At the junction V is shortened by 3 bases and J by 0 bases; bases outside the gene matches: 6. The CDR3 measures 15 amino acids from cysteine to phenylalanine. Just CDR3 DNA is preserved here, 45 bases in frame from base 1. From a lookup of the germline V gene, CDR1 and CDR2 are SGHRS and YFSETQ.